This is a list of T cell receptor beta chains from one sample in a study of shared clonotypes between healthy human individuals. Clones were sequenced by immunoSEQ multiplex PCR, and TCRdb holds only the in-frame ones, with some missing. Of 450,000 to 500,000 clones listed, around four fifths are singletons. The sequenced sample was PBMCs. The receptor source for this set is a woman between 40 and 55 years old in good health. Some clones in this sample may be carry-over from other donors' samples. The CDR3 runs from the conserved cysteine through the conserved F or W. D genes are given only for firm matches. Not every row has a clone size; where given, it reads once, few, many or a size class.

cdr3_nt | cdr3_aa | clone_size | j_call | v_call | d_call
TGTGCCTGGAGGGACGGGGGGGGAAGGAATCAGCCCCAGCATTTT | CAWRDGGGRNQPQHF | - | TRBJ1-5 | TRBV30 | -
TGTGCCAGCAGCTGGACAGGGGGGAACACCGGGGAGCTGTTTTTT | CASSWTGGNTGELFF | - | TRBJ2-2 | TRBV7-9 | TRBD1
TGCGCCAGCAGGGGACTAGTCGATGAGCAGTTCTTC | CASRGLVDEQFF | - | TRBJ2-1 | TRBV5-1 | TRBD2
TGTGCCAGCAGTGAAATTTTCCTGGTTGGTGAGCAGTTCTTC | CASSEIFLVGEQFF | - | TRBJ2-1 | TRBV25-1 | -
TGTGCCAGCAGCGGGACTAGCGGGAGTTGGTCCTACGAGCAGTACTTC | CASSGTSGSWSYEQYF | - | TRBJ2-7 | TRBV28 | TRBD2
TGTGCCAGTCAGGAATTACAGGGGCAGCAAGCTTTCTTT | CASQELQGQQAFF | few | TRBJ1-1 | TRBV6-1 | TRBD1
TGTGCCATCGGCGAGGGGGGGGGATACGAGCAGTACTTC | CAIGEGGGYEQYF | - | TRBJ2-7 | TRBV10-3 | -
TGTGCCAGCAGTCCAAGACGACTGGGTTACTACGAGCAGTACTTC | CASSPRRLGYYEQYF | - | TRBJ2-7 | TRBV28 | -
TGCGCCAGCAGCCAGGGGATAGCGGGAGGGCGATCGTCGTTAGATACGCAGTATTTT | CASSQGIAGGRSSLDTQYF | many | TRBJ2-3 | TRBV4-3 | TRBD2
TGTGCCAGCAGTTTCTTGAGCTTGACACAAAGTCGGGCCAACGTCCTGACTTTC | CASSFLSLTQSRANVLTF | - | TRBJ2-6 | TRBV28 | -
TGTGCCAGCAGTTACGTGGACTTGGAGACCCAGTACTTC | CASSYVDLETQYF | - | TRBJ2-5 | TRBV6-6 | -
TGTGCCACCAGCCCGATGGCCGCAGGTGGCGGTGAAAAACTGTTTTTT | CATSPMAAGGGEKLFF | - | TRBJ1-4 | TRBV15 | -
TGTGCCAGCAGTTACCTGACGGGGATGGGTGGCTACACCTTC | CASSYLTGMGGYTF | - | TRBJ1-2 | TRBV6-5 | -
TGTGCCAGCTCACCTCGACTAGCGGGAACTTACAATGAGCAGTTCTTC | CASSPRLAGTYNEQFF | - | TRBJ2-1 | TRBV18 | TRBD2
TGTGCCAGCAAGTGGGGGCCGAGCGGGGAGCTGTTTTTT | CASKWGPSGELFF | - | TRBJ2-2 | TRBV6-1 | -
TGTGCCAGCAGGCCTAGCGGGGGGAACAATGAGCAGTTCTTC | CASRPSGGNNEQFF | - | TRBJ2-1 | TRBV6-6 | TRBD2
TGTGCCAGCAGCTTCCTACCGGGACCGATTTACGAGCAGTACTTC | CASSFLPGPIYEQYF | few | TRBJ2-7 | TRBV11-2 | -
TGTGCCAGTTGCTGGGATAGTTCGGACACCATATATTTT | CASCWDSSDTIYF | - | TRBJ1-3 | TRBV2 | -
TGTGCCAGCTCACCACGAGCACTAGCGGACAATGAGCAGTTCTTC | CASSPRALADNEQFF | - | TRBJ2-1 | TRBV18 | TRBD2
TGCGCCAGCAGACCCGGGACAGCTAGCACAGATACGCAGTATTTT | CASRPGTASTDTQYF | - | TRBJ2-3 | TRBV5-1 | TRBD1
TGTGCCAGCAGCTTAGGGATCGGCTTTGACGAAAAACTGTTTTTT | CASSLGIGFDEKLFF | - | TRBJ1-4 | TRBV11-1 | -
TGCAGCGTTGCAGGAGGGGATCTTTACTATGGCTACACCTTC | CSVAGGDLYYGYTF | - | TRBJ1-2 | TRBV29-1 | -
TGCGCCAGCAGCCTCAGAGAAATTGGATTTCAGCCCCAGCATTTT | CASSLREIGFQPQHF | once | TRBJ1-5 | TRBV4-1 | -
TGTGCCAGTAGTATAAATTTAGGTTATCAGCCCCAGCATTTT | CASSINLGYQPQHF | - | TRBJ1-5 | TRBV19 | -
TGTGCCAGCAGCGTAGAGACAGGGGGGATAGAGGGCTACACCTTC | CASSVETGGIEGYTF | - | TRBJ1-2 | TRBV9 | TRBD1